This T cell receptor (beta chain) was identified in a study of CD8+CD57+ T cells in acquired aplastic anemia. On the study more broadly: The average for DNA from sorted CD4+ and CD8+ cells was 3.2 ug.

Genomic DNA, serving as template, underwent TCR beta VDJ and CDR3 profiling. In TCRdb, the reads were re-called with MiXCR into one record per CDR3 protein. The profile covers roughly 420,000 distinct CDR3 sequences, with approximately 70% appearing a single time and around 4% taken by the ten largest. The table lists this clonotype with many counts. Its antigen is currently unknown. Overall study results and limits: Patients and controls were found to share approximately 31 CD8+ CDR3 sequences. Patients did not significantly differ from controls in CD8+ Simpson's diversity.

The sample consisted of sorted CD4+, CD8+, or CD8+CD57+ T cells (not recorded which) from PBMCs. The source of this sequence is a human donor in good health, serving as a control.

The DNA for the CDR3 is TGTGCCAGCAGCTTGGAGGGGCCCGGCGAGCAGTACTTC. Translated: CASSLEGPGEQYF. The chain employs TRBV5-8 and TRBJ2-7; tentative D call: TRBD1 (5 bases). V was pared by 0 bases and J by 6 bases, with 10 bases between. The CDR3 is 13 residues long. The germline V gene encodes CDR1 SGHTS and CDR2 YDEGEE.